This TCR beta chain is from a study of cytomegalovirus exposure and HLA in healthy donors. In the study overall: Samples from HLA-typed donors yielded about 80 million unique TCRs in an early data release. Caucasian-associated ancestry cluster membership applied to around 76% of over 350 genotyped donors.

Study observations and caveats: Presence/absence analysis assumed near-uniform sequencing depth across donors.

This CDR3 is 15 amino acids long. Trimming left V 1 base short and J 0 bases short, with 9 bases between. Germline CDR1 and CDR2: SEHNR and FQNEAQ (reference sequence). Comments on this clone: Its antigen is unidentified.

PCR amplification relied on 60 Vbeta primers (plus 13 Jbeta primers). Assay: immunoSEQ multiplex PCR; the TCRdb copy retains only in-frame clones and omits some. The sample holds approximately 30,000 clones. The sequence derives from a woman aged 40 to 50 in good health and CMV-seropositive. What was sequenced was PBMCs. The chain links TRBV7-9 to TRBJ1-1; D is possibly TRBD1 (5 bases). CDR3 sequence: CASSLGTGMNTEAFF. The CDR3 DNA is TGTGCCAGCAGCTTAGGAACAGGAATGAACACTGAAGCTTTCTTT.